Listed below are T cell receptor beta chains from one sample, sequenced in a study of blood T cell repertoires in COVID-19. TCRdb's table, derived via immunoSEQ multiplex PCR, lists solely in-frame clones and lacks some. The sample contains about 280,000 clones, 75% to 90% of which appear only once. The sequenced material came from PBMCs or T cells enriched from blood (not recorded which). The receptor set was obtained from a woman aged 50 to 60 who had recovered from COVID-19. Each CDR3 is given with its conserved first and last residue. A D gene is named only where the DNA matches it firmly. Clone size appears in some rows only: once, few, many, or a class for an expanded clone.

D: -
size: few
J: TRBJ1-1
V: TRBV29-1
CDR3: CSVAPQVSTEAFF
DNA: TGCAGCGTTGCACCTCAGGTGTCCACTGAAGCTTTCTTT

D: TRBD1
size: -
J: TRBJ2-5
V: TRBV3-1/TRBV3-2
CDR3: CASSQETNRGETQYF
DNA: TGTGCCAGCAGCCAAGAAACTAACAGGGGTGAGACCCAGTACTTC

D: TRBD1
size: -
J: TRBJ1-2
V: TRBV5-1
CDR3: CASSSRQGFGGYTF
DNA: TGCGCCAGCAGCTCTAGACAGGGGTTTGGCGGCTACACCTTC

D: TRBD1
size: -
J: TRBJ1-1
V: TRBV29-1
CDR3: CSAGTGTWSEAFF
DNA: TGCAGCGCGGGGACAGGGACGTGGTCTGAAGCTTTCTTT

D: -
size: -
J: TRBJ1-2
V: TRBV7-2
CDR3: CASSYTRTAANYGYTF
DNA: TGTGCCAGCAGCTATACTCGGACAGCTGCTAACTATGGCTACACCTTC

D: TRBD1
size: few
J: TRBJ1-1
V: TRBV29-1
CDR3: CSVAKGATEAFF
DNA: TGCAGCGTGGCCAAGGGGGCCACTGAAGCTTTCTTT

D: TRBD1
size: -
J: TRBJ1-2
V: TRBV7-3
CDR3: CASSPGGFRDYGYTF
DNA: TGTGCCAGCAGCCCAGGGGGCTTTAGGGACTATGGCTACACCTTC

D: TRBD1
size: -
J: TRBJ1-1
V: TRBV28
CDR3: CASSSAGTGPSEAFF
DNA: TGTGCCAGCAGTTCCGCCGGGACAGGTCCTTCTGAAGCTTTCTTT

D: -
size: -
J: TRBJ2-1
V: TRBV4-1
CDR3: CASSLAGSVSYNEQFF
DNA: TGCGCCAGCAGCTTAGCTGGGAGTGTTTCCTACAATGAGCAGTTCTTC

D: TRBD1
size: -
J: TRBJ1-2
V: TRBV30
CDR3: CAWSVQGDYGYTF
DNA: TGTGCCTGGAGTGTACAGGGGGACTATGGCTACACCTTC

D: -
size: -
J: TRBJ1-5
V: TRBV5-1
CDR3: CASSPAPGVNQPQHF
DNA: TGCGCCAGCAGCCCAGCCCCAGGGGTGAATCAGCCCCAGCATTTT

D: -
size: -
J: TRBJ1-6
V: TRBV28
CDR3: CASSLNAQVAPLHF
DNA: TGTGCCAGCAGTTTAAACGCACAGGTAGCACCCCTCCACTTT

D: -
size: -
J: TRBJ1-1
V: TRBV18
CDR3: CASSPPGVKAFF
DNA: TGTGCCAGCTCACCACCCGGGGTTAAAGCTTTCTTT

D: -
size: -
J: TRBJ1-2
V: TRBV6-2/TRBV6-3
CDR3: CASSYRAGTVYGYTF
DNA: TGTGCCAGCAGTTACCGCGCGGGAACGGTATATGGCTACACCTTC

D: -
size: -
J: TRBJ2-3
V: TRBV12-3/TRBV12-4
CDR3: CASSSDRGDTQYF
DNA: TGTGCCAGCAGCTCCGACCGGGGGGATACGCAGTATTTT

D: -
size: -
J: TRBJ2-1
V: TRBV15
CDR3: CATSRVDRGNEQFF
DNA: TGTGCCACCAGCAGAGTAGATCGGGGCAATGAGCAGTTCTTC

D: TRBD2
size: -
J: TRBJ2-1
V: TRBV5-1
CDR3: CASSSTTSAQGNEQFF
DNA: TGCGCCAGCAGCTCAACGACTAGCGCCCAAGGCAATGAGCAGTTCTTC

D: -
size: once
J: TRBJ1-1
V: TRBV5-6
CDR3: CASSWGRGLAFF
DNA: TGTGCCAGCAGCTGGGGGAGGGGCCTAGCTTTCTTT

D: TRBD2
size: -
J: TRBJ2-7
V: TRBV28
CDR3: CASSLLGLRYEQYF
DNA: TGTGCCAGCAGTTTATTGGGACTAAGATACGAGCAGTACTTC

D: -
size: -
J: TRBJ2-5
V: TRBV20-1
CDR3: CSPSEETQYF
DNA: TGCAGTCCGTCTGAAGAGACCCAGTACTTC

D: TRBD2
size: -
J: TRBJ2-2
V: TRBV5-4
CDR3: CASSLPTSGANTGELFF
DNA: TGTGCCAGCAGCTTACCGACTAGCGGGGCGAACACCGGGGAGCTGTTTTTT

D: TRBD1
size: -
J: TRBJ1-1
V: TRBV3-1/TRBV3-2
CDR3: CASSRTGGDTEAFF
DNA: TGTGCCAGCAGCCGGACAGGGGGTGACACTGAAGCTTTCTTT

D: -
size: -
J: TRBJ2-2
V: TRBV7-9
CDR3: CASSAGTYTGELFF
DNA: TGTGCCAGCAGCGCCGGGACTTACACCGGGGAGCTGTTTTTT

D: TRBD2
size: -
J: TRBJ2-3
V: TRBV9
CDR3: CASRPSGWSTDTQYF
DNA: TGTGCCAGCAGACCTAGCGGGTGGAGCACAGATACGCAGTATTTT

D: -
size: -
J: TRBJ2-3
V: TRBV9
CDR3: CASSVATRWSTDTQYF
DNA: TGTGCCAGCAGCGTAGCTACCCGGTGGAGCACAGATACGCAGTATTTT

D: TRBD1
size: -
J: TRBJ1-4
V: TRBV19
CDR3: CASIRTGSATNEKLFF
DNA: TGTGCCAGTATTCGGACAGGGAGCGCAACTAATGAAAAACTGTTTTTT

D: -
size: once
J: TRBJ1-6
V: TRBV12-3/TRBV12-4
CDR3: CASSPIPAPLHF
DNA: TGTGCCAGCAGTCCCATCCCGGCACCCCTCCACTTT